The present entry profiles one T cell receptor beta chain with its context. Its specificity is unknown. The data stem from a study of coeliac disease. General observations from the study: Largely private TRB repertoires meant most sequences were sample-unique. In active celiac disease, intraepithelial and lamina propria TRB and TRG repertoires were less clonal than controls.

The CDR3 consists of 13 residues. V lost 4 bases, J lost 3 bases, and 7 bases lay in between. Germline CDR1 reads SGHDN; CDR2 reads FVKESK. Only in-frame clones appear in the TCRdb table, and some are missing; sequencing was by immunoSEQ multiplex PCR. This repertoire shows about 4,000 clones, around 66% found once; its top ten account for 23%. Sequencing input: lymphocytes from the gut lamina propria. This receptor was identified in a woman aged 30 to 39 without celiac disease. The chain employs TRBV14 and TRBJ2-1; no definite D call. CDR3 region: CASSLPYYNEQFF. CDR3 sequence (DNA): TGTGCCAGCAGCCTACCCTACTACAATGAGCAGTTCTTC.